This T cell receptor (beta chain) was captured in a study of cytomegalovirus exposure and HLA in healthy donors. Study results and caveats: Later analysis revealed greater clonal expansion in HLA-associated TCR beta chains than in equally common others. Within an earlier analysis, most TCR beta V segments proved productive either about 90% or about 30% of the time.

Germline values: CDR1 SGHVS, CDR2 FQNEAQ. The ends were cut back, 5 bases at V and 5 bases at J, with 8 bases in the middle. This CDR3 is built from 12 residues. PCR involved 60 Vbeta and 13 Jbeta primers. The assay was immunoSEQ multiplex PCR, and TCRdb's table has in-frame clones only and misses some. The sample lists some 130,000 clones, roughly 82% occurring once. Concerning this clone: Its cognate antigen is unknown.

The J gene is TRBJ2-3, the V gene TRBV7-8; D is possibly TRBD2 (5 bases). The source is a man between 25 and 39 years old in good health and CMV-seronegative. What was sequenced was PBMCs. The chain's CDR3 is CASSTGLDTQYF. The CDR3 nucleotides read TGTGCCAGCAGCACCGGACTAGATACGCAGTATTTT.